A selection of T cell receptor beta chains follows, all from one sample in a study of blood T cell repertoires in COVID-19. Assay used: immunoSEQ multiplex PCR; TCRdb lists only in-frame clones, some missing. The sample has 400,000 to 550,000 clones, 87% seen once. Input material: PBMCs or T cells enriched from blood (not recorded which). Receptors were obtained from a woman under 30 with acute COVID-19. CDR3s include the opening cysteine and the closing phenylalanine or tryptophan. Some rows mark clone size as missing; the rest say once, few, many or name a class of expanded clone.

abundance	len	v_gene	j_gene	CDR3aa
-	13	TRBV30	TRBJ2-7	CAWSLDRGNEQYF
-	16	TRBV9	TRBJ2-2	CASSVGTSGPTGELFF
-	15	TRBV29-1	TRBJ2-1	CSVVASGDIYNEQFF
-	14	TRBV29-1	TRBJ2-7	CSVESGQASYEQYF
-	16	TRBV11-2	TRBJ2-3	CASSLKTGGSADTQYF
-	15	TRBV2	TRBJ1-6	CASRDDSSYNSPLHF
-	19	TRBV9	TRBJ2-6	CASSVATSGGRSGANVLTF
-	16	TRBV7-2	TRBJ2-2	CASSLVTGGGAGELFF
-	16	TRBV18	TRBJ1-5	CASSTYRVATGRPQHF
-	13	TRBV6-2/TRBV6-3	TRBJ2-7	CASSQGAAYEQYF
-	15	TRBV30	TRBJ2-3	CAWSPGGHVRDTQYF
-	16	TRBV4-3	TRBJ1-5	CASSQDWQVHNQPQHF
-	15	TRBV3-1/TRBV3-2	TRBJ2-2	CASSQGAGGPGELFF
-	13	TRBV4-3	TRBJ2-7	CASSPGHNYEQYF
-	12	TRBV11-2	TRBJ2-7	CASSAQAERQYF
few	15	TRBV3-1/TRBV3-2	TRBJ1-2	CASSQDLDRVDGYTF
-	14	TRBV13	TRBJ2-2	CASSSLAFGGELFF
-	16	TRBV5-1	TRBJ1-1	CASRGTRTGKDTEAFF
-	16	TRBV5-4	TRBJ2-3	CASSLVASGSTDTQYF
-	14	TRBV5-4	TRBJ2-3	CASSLAGKADTQYF
once	11	TRBV7-9	TRBJ2-5	CASRQQETQYF
few	13	TRBV6-5	TRBJ1-6	CASTDGVSSPLHF
-	14	TRBV5-1	TRBJ2-1	CASSTDRIYNEQFF
-	9	TRBV20-1	TRBJ1-2	CSARGGYTF
-	13	TRBV6-5	TRBJ2-5	CASRTGVQETQYF
-	12	TRBV3-1/TRBV3-2	TRBJ1-5	CASSQSDQPQHF
-	14	TRBV20-1	TRBJ2-3	CSASVGHATDTQYF
-	16	TRBV19	TRBJ1-1	CASIRGVRQVGTEAFF
-	13	TRBV12-3/TRBV12-4	TRBJ2-7	CASSSSGFYEQYF
few	15	TRBV7-2	TRBJ1-1	CASRSRDREASEAFF
-	14	TRBV19	TRBJ2-7	CASRKGQGGDEQYF
-	16	TRBV7-3	TRBJ2-1	CASSLYQELTYNEQFF
-	15	TRBV7-3	TRBJ1-1	CASSPQPGGKTEAFF
once	12	TRBV5-4	TRBJ2-7	CASGQGFYEQYF
-	13	TRBV5-6	TRBJ2-3	CASSLHGTDTQYF
few	17	TRBV24-1	TRBJ2-5	CATSDLEDRVFPETQYF
once	14	TRBV27	TRBJ2-5	CASQGLGARETQYF
-	17	TRBV15	TRBJ2-7	CATSRGGQGEGSYEQYF
-	14	TRBV28	TRBJ1-6	CASSFGTGGSPLHF
few	15	TRBV5-1	TRBJ1-1	CASSLDAPGWTEAFF
-	13	TRBV19	TRBJ1-5	CASRGQGQQPQHF
-	18	TRBV12-2	TRBJ1-5	CASRIHWTGKGSNQPQHF
-	15	TRBV19	TRBJ1-3	CASSLDRGAGNTIYF
-	17	TRBV28	TRBJ2-2	CASSFVSVRGIPGELFF
-	12	TRBV18	TRBJ1-5	CASSQWGLPQHF
-	15	TRBV7-9	TRBJ1-2	CASSPVGSQNYGYTF
-	16	TRBV27	TRBJ1-5	CASSPQTGESNQPQHF
-	15	TRBV10-1	TRBJ2-7	CASSSGLAGPYEQYF
-	13	TRBV2	TRBJ2-7	CASRGLDPHEQYF
-	13	TRBV30	TRBJ1-1	CAWSELLNTEAFF
-	15	TRBV5-5	TRBJ1-2	CASSQTRGHDYGYTF